Presented here are 3 T cell receptor beta chains from one specimen sequenced in a study of cytomegalovirus exposure and HLA in healthy donors. Sequenced by immunoSEQ multiplex PCR; TCRdb stores in-frame clones only, minus some. The sample has some 170,000 clones; under 90% are singletons. Sequenced sample: PBMCs. These receptors came from a man aged 18 to 30 in good health and CMV-seropositive.

The CDR3 loop is CASSPDFTGGPRTQYF. The CDR3 DNA follows: TGTGCCAGCAGCCCGGATTTTACGGGAGGCCCCCGGACCCAGTACTTC. This sequence joins TRBV11-2 and TRBJ2-5, with 7 bases aligning to TRBD2. V gave up 5 bases and J gave up 7 bases; unmatched junction bases: 16. Germline V CDR1 and CDR2: SGHAT, FQNNGV. This CDR3 is built from 16 residues.

This chain connects TRBV29-1 to TRBJ2-1, with TRBD1 identical over 7 bases. V trimming: 7 bases; J trimming: 4 bases; junction bases outside the gene matches: 4. The CDR3 totals 12 residues. Germline V gene data show CDR1 as SQVTM and CDR2 as ANQGSEA. The CDR3 nucleotides are TGCAGCGATCGACAGGGATACAATGAGCAGTTCTTC. Protein sequence: CSDRQGYNEQFF.

The chain is built from TRBV30 and TRBJ2-1; TRBD2 is a possible D gene (5 bases). Germline CDR1 is GTSNPN and CDR2 is SVGIG (reference sequence). CDR3 length equals 16 residues. The V end was cut by 7 bases, the J end by 0 bases, with 19 bases between. The DNA for the CDR3 is TGTGCCTTCGGGAAGGGCTTGGTGGGCTCCTACAATGAGCAGTTCTTC. Amino acid sequence: CAFGKGLVGSYNEQFF. Together with reference TRBV30 and TRBJ2-1, the CDR3 gives the full variable domain: SQTIHQWPATLVQPVGSPLSLECTVEGTSNPNLYWYRQAAGRGLQLLFYSVGIGQISSEVPQNLSASRPQDRQFILSSKKLLLSDSGFYLCAFGKGLVGSYNEQFFGPGTRLTVL.